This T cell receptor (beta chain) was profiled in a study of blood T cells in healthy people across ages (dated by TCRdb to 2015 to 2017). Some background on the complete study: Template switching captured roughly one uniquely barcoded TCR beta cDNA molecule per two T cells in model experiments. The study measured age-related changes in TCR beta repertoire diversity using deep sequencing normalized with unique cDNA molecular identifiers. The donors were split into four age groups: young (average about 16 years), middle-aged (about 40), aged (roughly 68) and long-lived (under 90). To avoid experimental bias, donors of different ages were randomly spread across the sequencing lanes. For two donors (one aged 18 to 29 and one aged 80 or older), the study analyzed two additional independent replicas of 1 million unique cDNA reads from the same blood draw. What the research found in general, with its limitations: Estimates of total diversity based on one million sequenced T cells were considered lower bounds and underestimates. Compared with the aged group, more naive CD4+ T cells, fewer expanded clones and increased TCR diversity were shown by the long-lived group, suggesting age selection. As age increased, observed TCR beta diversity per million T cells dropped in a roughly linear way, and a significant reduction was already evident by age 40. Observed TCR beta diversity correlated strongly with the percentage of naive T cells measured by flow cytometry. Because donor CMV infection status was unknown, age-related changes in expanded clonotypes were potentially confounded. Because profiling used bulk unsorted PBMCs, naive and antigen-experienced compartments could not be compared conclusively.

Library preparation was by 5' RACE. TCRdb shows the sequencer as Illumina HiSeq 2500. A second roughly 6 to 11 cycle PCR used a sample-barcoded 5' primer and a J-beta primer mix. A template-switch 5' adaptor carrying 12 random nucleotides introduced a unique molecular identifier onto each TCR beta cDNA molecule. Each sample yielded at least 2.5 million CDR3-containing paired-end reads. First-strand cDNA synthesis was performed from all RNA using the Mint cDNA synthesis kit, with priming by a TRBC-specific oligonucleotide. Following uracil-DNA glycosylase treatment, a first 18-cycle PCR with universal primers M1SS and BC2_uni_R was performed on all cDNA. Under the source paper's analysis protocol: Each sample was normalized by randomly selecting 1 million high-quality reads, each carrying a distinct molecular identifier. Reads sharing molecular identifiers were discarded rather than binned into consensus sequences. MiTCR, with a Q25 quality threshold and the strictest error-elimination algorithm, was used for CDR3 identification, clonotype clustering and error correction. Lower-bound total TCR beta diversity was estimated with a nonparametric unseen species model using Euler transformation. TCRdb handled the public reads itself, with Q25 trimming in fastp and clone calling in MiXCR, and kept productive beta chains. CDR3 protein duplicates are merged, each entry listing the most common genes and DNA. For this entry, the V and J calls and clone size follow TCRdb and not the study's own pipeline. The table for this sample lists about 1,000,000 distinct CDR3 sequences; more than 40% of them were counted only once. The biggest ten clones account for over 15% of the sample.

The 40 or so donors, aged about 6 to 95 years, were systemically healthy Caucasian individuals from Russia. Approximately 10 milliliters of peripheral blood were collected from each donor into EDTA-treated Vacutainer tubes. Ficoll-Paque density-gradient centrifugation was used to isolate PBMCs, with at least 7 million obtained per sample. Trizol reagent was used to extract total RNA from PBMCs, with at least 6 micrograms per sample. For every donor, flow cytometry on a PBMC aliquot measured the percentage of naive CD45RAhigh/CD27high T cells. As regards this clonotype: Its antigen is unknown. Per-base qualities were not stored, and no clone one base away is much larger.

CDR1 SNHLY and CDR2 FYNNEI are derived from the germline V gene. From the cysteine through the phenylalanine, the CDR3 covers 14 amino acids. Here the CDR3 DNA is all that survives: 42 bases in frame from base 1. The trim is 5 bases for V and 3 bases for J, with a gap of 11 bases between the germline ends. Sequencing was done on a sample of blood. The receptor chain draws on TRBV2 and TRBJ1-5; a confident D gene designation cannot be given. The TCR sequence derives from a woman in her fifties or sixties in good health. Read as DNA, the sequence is TGTGCCAGCAGTTCTCGGTCAGACAATCAGCCCCAGCATTTT. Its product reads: CASSSRSDNQPQHF.